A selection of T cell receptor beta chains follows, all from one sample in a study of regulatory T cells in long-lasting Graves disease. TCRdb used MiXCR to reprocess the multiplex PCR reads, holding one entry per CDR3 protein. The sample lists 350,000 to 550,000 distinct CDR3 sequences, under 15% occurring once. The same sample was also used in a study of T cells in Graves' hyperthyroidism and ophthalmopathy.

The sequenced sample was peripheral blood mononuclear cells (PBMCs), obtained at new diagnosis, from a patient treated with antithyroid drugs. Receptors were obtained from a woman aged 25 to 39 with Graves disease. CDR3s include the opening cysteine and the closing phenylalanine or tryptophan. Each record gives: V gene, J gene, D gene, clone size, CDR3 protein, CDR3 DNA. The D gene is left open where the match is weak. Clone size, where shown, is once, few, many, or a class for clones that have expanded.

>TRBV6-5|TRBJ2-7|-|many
CASSYYFGRDEQYF
TGTGCCAGCAGTTACTACTTCGGGCGGGACGAGCAGTACTTC
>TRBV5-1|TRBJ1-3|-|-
CASSLTGYGNTIHF
TGCGCCAGCAGCTTGACAGGGTATGGAAACACCATACATTTT
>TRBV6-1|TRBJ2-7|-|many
CASRGEYEQYF
TGTGCCAGCAGGGGAGAATACGAGCAGTACTTC
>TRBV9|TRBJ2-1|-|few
CASSIGAQGNEQFF
TGTGCCAGCAGTATTGGGGCTCAAGGGAATGAGCAGTTCTTC
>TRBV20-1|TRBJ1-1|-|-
CSAKPGATEAFF
TGCAGTGCTAAACCGGGGGCCACTGAAGCTTTCTTT
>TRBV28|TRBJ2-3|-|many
CASSSSATPITDTQYF
TGTGCCAGCAGTTCCTCGGCGACCCCAATCACAGATACGCAGTATTTT
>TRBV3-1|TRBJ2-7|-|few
CASSTWGVSSYEQYF
TGTGCCAGCAGCACTTGGGGGGTATCATCCTACGAGCAGTACTTC
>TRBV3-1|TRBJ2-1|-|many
CASSQDTDQLIEQFF
TGTGCCAGCAGCCAAGACACGGACCAGCTCATTGAGCAGTTCTTC
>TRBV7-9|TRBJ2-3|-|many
CASRGGRDTQYF
TGTGCCAGCAGGGGAGGAAGGGATACGCAGTATTTT
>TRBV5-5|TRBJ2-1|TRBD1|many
CASSLHGQGAAEQFF
TGTGCCAGCAGCTTGCATGGACAGGGGGCAGCTGAGCAGTTCTTC
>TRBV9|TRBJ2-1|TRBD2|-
CASGSGSGNEQFF
TGTGCCAGCGGTAGCGGGAGCGGCAATGAGCAGTTCTTC
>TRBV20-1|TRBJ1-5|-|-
CSAPTTASTSNQPQHF
TGCAGTGCCCCAACGACCGCGTCCACCAGCAATCAGCCCCAGCATTTT
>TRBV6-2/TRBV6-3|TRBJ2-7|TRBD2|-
CASSELAGPTYEQYF
TGTGCCAGCAGCGAACTAGCGGGCCCAACCTACGAGCAGTACTTC
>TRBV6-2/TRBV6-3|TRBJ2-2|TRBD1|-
CASSYLLIPGQMNTGELFF
TGTGCCAGCAGTTACCTATTAATTCCGGGACAGATGAACACCGGGGAGCTGTTTTTT
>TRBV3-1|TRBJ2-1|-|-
CASSQSREFHEQFF
TGTGCCAGCAGCCAATCCAGGGAGTTCCATGAGCAGTTCTTC
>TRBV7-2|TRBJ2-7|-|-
CASRFISRGRPYEQYF
TGTGCCAGCAGATTTATTAGCCGGGGCAGACCCTACGAGCAGTACTTC
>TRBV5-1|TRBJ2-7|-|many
CASSGTGTPSSHEQYF
TGCGCCAGCAGCGGCACCGGGACACCCTCTTCTCACGAGCAGTACTTC
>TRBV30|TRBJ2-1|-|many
CAQIPSSRNEQFF
TGTGCTCAAATTCCCTCAAGCCGCAATGAGCAGTTCTTC
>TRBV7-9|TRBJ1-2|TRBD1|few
CASSRIGQGRRGYTF
TGTGCCAGCAGCCGGATTGGACAGGGTCGGCGCGGCTACACCTTC
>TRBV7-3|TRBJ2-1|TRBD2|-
CASSQTPGTSGRAHNEQFF
TGTGCCAGCAGCCAAACTCCAGGGACTAGCGGGAGGGCCCACAATGAGCAGTTCTTC
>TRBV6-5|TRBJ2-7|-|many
CASSYRFFGSSYEQYF
TGTGCCAGCAGTTACCGTTTTTTTGGAAGCTCCTACGAGCAGTACTTC
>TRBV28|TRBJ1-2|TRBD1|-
CASSSAGTGGVYGYTF
TGTGCCAGCAGTTCGGCTGGGACAGGGGGCGTTTATGGCTACACCTTC
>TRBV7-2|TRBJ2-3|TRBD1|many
CASSYRDRGTDTQYF
TGTGCCAGCAGCTACCGGGACAGGGGCACAGATACGCAGTATTTT
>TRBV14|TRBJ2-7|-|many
CASSRSGPTYEQYF
TGTGCCAGCAGTCGATCGGGACCGACCTACGAGCAGTACTTC
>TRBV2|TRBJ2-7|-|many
CASNWGIYEQYF
TGTGCCAGCAATTGGGGAATCTACGAGCAGTACTTC
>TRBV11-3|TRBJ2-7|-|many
CASSSPGSYEQYF
TGTGCCAGCAGTTCCCCGGGGTCCTACGAGCAGTACTTC
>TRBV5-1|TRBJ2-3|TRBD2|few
CASLSAGASTDTQYF
TGCGCCAGCCTCTCAGCGGGGGCTAGCACAGATACGCAGTATTTT
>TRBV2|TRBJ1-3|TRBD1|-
CASGGQGLSGNTIYF
TGTGCCAGCGGGGGACAGGGGCTCTCTGGAAACACCATATATTTT
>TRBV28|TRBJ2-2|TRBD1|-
CASSASFVPGQAHNTGELFF
TGTGCCAGCAGTGCTTCCTTCGTCCCCGGACAGGCCCACAACACCGGGGAGCTGTTTTTT
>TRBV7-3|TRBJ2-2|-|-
CASNLAAPSNTGELFF
TGTGCCAGCAACTTGGCGGCCCCCTCGAACACCGGGGAGCTGTTTTTT
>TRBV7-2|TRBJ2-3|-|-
CASSAQASMSDTQYF
TGTGCCAGCAGCGCGCAGGCCTCCATGTCGGATACGCAGTATTTT